This paragraph reports one TCR beta chain. TCRdb's table, derived via immunoSEQ multiplex PCR, lists solely in-frame clones and lacks some. The data contain approximately 99,000 clones, 93% of them singletons. Trimming cost V 8 bases and J 6 bases, with 11 bases left between them. The CDR3 has 11 residues. Looked up from germline, CDR1 is MNHNS and CDR2 is SASEGT. The data were taken from a study of T cell changes during pregnancy in multiple sclerosis. The J gene is TRBJ2-7, the V gene TRBV6-1, with a weak D call TRBD2 (5 bases). The TCR sequence derives from a female donor with multiple sclerosis, enrolled in a pregnancy study. Sequenced here: peripheral blood, sampled after pregnancy. The CDR3 protein is CASGRAAEQYF. DNA for the CDR3: TGTGCCAGCGGGCGGGCAGCCGAGCAGTACTTC.